This T cell receptor beta chain was captured by sequencing in a study of CD8 T cells in Susac syndrome. A quantity of about 0.5 to 1 ug RNA underwent reverse transcription using random hexamers. TCR beta CDR3 was amplified by immunoSEQ multiplex PCR. This amplification extended across 54 Vbeta and 13 Jbeta segments. MiXCR, applied by TCRdb to the immunoSEQ multiplex PCR reads, yields one record per CDR3 protein. The sample lists around 90,000 distinct CDR3 sequences, 95% to 97% occurring once. Germline lookup yields CDR1 LGHNA and CDR2 YNFKEQ. With V trimmed by 1 base and J by 5 bases, 8 bases remained unmatched. The CDR3 totals 15 residues.

The sequencing input was CD8+ T cells from PBMCs. The receptor comes from a human donor with Susac syndrome. This rearrangement joins TRBV4-2 to TRBJ2-7; 7 positions agree with TRBD1. The CDR3 DNA reads as TGTGCCAGCAGCCAAGCCTGGACAGGCCAAAACGAGCAGTACTTC. Its translation is CASSQAWTGQNEQYF.